This is a list of T cell receptor beta chains from one sample in a study of long-term antiretroviral therapy in people with HIV. Using immunoSEQ multiplex PCR, the repertoire was profiled, and TCRdb retains in-frame clones only, with some absent. The sample consists of about 23,000 clones, over 70% of them appearing once. The sample was unsorted PBMCs, taken 0.3 years after starting antiretroviral therapy. The receptor source for this set is a man aged 50 to 59 with HIV. The conserved cysteine and the conserved F or W are not part of the CDR3 here. Each record gives: CDR3 protein, D gene, V gene. A D gene is named only where the DNA matches it firmly.

ASSLARTGGQETQY,TRBD1,TRBV5-4
ASSVGDLAGVLEQY,TRBD2,TRBV9
ASSPPLRGTTNEKLF,.,TRBV28
ASSPWAGNTEAF,.,TRBV6-6
ASSQGSTNEKLF,.,TRBV2
ASSLGLAGMVQY,TRBD2,TRBV5-1
ASSLIASTGPYEQY,TRBD1,TRBV5-8
ASSLGLDGTQY,.,TRBV5-4
ASSSGIIYNEQF,.,TRBV7-2
ASSTLAGWGRLSGANVLT,.,TRBV19
ASSPRGLYEQY,.,TRBV7-9
AISDPGQGDEQY,TRBD1,TRBV10-3
ASRRLRQGAFNGYT,TRBD1,TRBV11-2
SVVSRDGPNYGYT,.,TRBV29-1
ASSRGQVERNTIY,TRBD1,TRBV19
ASSRASGQETQY,TRBD2,TRBV6-6
ASSLVGDKLDTQY,.,TRBV5-1
ASSTTLQEGYT,.,TRBV9
ASSATSGSTYEQF,TRBD2,TRBV9
ASSETGGVLGIQY,TRBD1,TRBV6-4
ASRGDGNEQF,.,TRBV6-5
ASSIGPRDQPQH,.,TRBV7-6
ASSSPGGRGYT,.,TRBV7-3
ASADLAGAQETQY,TRBD2,TRBV6-1
SVDPTGRETQY,TRBD1,TRBV29-1
ASSFRQAPYSSGNTIY,.,TRBV5-5
ASSFGPTEAF,.,TRBV7-3
ASSESTGRDEQF,.,TRBV10-1
ASSPTGGVYEQY,TRBD1,TRBV9
ASSVIGARDPGQSSYEQY,TRBD1,TRBV2
ATKSGRSYEQY,.,TRBV10-3
ASSPGGKETQY,.,TRBV5-4
ASGGVLGTEAF,.,TRBV28
ASSSRQGYEEKLF,TRBD1,TRBV28
ASSLRLASATGEQY,.,TRBV5-1
AISPTLTGVREKLF,TRBD1,TRBV10-3
ASSRTGGWSTDTQY,TRBD1,TRBV5-8
ASSGTGRGSPLH,.,TRBV2
ASSESSPGQGWDIQY,TRBD1,TRBV10-1
ASSPGRGTGVEAF,TRBD1,TRBV14
ASSLGTSGSGELF,TRBD2,TRBV11-2
ASSLQNSDEQF,.,TRBV7-2
SAAIAGGYNEQF,TRBD2,TRBV29-1
AFSTGVYGYT,TRBD1,TRBV30
ASSLKGSGINEQY,.,TRBV4-1
SVEDWASGGTYEQY,TRBD2,TRBV29-1
ASSQDRWSGGQF,TRBD1,TRBV4-1